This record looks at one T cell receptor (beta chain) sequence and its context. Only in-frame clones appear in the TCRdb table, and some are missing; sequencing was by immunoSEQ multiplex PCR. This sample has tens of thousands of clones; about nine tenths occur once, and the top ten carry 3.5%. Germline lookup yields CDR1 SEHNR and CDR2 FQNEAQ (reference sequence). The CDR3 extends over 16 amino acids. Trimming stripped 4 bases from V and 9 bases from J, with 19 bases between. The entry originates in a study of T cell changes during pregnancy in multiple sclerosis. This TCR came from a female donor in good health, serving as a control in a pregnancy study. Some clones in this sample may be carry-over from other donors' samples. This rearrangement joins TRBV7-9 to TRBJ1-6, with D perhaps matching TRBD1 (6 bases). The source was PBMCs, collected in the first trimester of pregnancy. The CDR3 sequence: CASSSTTGFGRSPLHF. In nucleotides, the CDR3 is TGTGCCAGCAGCTCCACCACAGGGTTTGGTCGTTCACCCCTCCACTTT.